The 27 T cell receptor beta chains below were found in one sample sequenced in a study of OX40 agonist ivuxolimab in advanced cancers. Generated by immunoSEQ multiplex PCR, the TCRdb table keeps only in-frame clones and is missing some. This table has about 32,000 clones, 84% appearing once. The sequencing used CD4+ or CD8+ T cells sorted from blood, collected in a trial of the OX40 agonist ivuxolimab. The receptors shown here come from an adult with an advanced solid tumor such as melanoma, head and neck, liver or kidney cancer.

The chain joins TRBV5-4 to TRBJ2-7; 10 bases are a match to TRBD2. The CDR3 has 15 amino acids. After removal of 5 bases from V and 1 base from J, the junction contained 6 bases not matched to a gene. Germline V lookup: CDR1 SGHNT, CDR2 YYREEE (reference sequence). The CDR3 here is CASRSSGRASYEQYF. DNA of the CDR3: TGTGCCAGCAGATCTAGCGGGAGAGCATCCTACGAGCAGTACTTC.

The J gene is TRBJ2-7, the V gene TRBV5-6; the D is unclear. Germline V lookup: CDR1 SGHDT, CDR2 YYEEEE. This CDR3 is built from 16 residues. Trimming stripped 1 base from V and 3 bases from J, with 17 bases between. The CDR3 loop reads CASSLYPPTLLYEQYF. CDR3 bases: TGTGCCAGCAGCTTGTATCCGCCGACGTTACTCTACGAGCAGTACTTC.

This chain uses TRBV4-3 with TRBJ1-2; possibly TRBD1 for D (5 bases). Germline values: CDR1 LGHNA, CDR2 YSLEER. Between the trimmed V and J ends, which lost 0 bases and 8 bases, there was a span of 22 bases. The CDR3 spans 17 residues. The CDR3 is CASSQEGWDAGSEGYTF. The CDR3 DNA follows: TGCGCCAGCAGCCAAGAGGGGTGGGACGCAGGTTCGGAAGGCTACACCTTC.

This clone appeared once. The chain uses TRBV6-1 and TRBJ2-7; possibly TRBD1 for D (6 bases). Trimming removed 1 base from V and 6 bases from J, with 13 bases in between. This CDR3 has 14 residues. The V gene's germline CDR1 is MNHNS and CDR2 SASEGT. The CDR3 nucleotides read TGTGCCAGCAGTGAAGGGACAGTCTATCGCGAGCAGTACTTC. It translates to CASSEGTVYREQYF.

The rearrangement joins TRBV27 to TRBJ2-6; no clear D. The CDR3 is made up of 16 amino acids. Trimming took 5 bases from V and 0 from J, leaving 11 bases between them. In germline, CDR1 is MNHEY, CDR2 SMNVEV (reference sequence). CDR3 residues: CASSPISSSGANVLTF. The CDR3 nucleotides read TGTGCCAGCAGTCCGATTTCGAGCTCTGGGGCCAACGTCCTGACTTTC. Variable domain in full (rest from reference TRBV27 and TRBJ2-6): EAQVTQNPRYLITVTGKKLTVTCSQNMNHEYMSWYRQDPGLGLRQIYYSMNVEVTDKGDVPEGYKVSRKEKRNFPLILESPSPNQTSLYFCASSPISSSGANVLTFGAGSRLTVL.

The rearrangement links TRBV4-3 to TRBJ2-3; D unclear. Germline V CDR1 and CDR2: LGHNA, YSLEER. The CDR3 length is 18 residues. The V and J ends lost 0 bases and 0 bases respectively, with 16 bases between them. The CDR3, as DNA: TGCGCCAGCAGCCAAGATCCCACGGCAGTCGCTAGCACAGATACGCAGTATTTT. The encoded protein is CASSQDPTAVASTDTQYF.

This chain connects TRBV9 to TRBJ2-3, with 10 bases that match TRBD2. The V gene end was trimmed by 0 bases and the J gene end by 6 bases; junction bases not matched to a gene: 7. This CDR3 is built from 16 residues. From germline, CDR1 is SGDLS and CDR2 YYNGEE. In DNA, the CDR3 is TGTGCCAGCAGCGTAGTCCCAAGCGGGAGGGTGGATACGCAGTATTTT. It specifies CASSVVPSGRVDTQYF.

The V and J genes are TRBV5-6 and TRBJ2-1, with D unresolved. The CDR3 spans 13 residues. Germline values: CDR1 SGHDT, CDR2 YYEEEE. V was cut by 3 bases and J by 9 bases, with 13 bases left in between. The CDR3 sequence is CASSSMERGEQFF. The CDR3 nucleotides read TGTGCCAGCAGCTCCATGGAACGAGGTGAGCAGTTCTTC.

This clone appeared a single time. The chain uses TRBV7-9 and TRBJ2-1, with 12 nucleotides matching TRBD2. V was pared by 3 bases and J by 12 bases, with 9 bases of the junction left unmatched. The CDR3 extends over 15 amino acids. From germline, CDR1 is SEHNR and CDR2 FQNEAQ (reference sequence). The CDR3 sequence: CASSFAGTLAGGQFF. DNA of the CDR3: TGTGCCAGCAGCTTTGCAGGCACACTAGCGGGAGGGCAGTTCTTC.

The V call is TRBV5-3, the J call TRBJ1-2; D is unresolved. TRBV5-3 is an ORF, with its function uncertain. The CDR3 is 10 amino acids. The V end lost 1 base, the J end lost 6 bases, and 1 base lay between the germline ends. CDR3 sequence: CARSLNGYTF. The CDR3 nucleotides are TGTGCCAGAAGCTTGAATGGCTACACCTTC.

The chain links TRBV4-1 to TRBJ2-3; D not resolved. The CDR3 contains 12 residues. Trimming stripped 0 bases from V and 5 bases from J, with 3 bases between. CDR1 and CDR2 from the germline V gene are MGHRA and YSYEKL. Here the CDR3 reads CASSQDLDTQYF. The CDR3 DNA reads TGCGCCAGCAGCCAAGATCTAGATACGCAGTATTTT.

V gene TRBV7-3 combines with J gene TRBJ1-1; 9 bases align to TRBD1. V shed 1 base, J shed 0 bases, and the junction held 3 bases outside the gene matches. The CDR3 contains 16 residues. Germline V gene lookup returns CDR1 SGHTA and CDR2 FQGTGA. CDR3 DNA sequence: TGTGCCAGCAGCTTAAGGGACAGGGCTATGAACACTGAAGCTTTCTTT. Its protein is CASSLRDRAMNTEAFF.

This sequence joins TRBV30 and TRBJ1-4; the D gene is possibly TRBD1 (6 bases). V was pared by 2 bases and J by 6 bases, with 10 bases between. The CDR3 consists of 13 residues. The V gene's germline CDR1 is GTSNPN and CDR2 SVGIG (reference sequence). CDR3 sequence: CAWSLPGDEKLFF. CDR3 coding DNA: TGTGCCTGGAGTCTTCCAGGGGATGAAAAACTGTTTTTT. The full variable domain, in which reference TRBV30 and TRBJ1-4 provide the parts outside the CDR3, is SQTIHQWPATLVQPVGSPLSLECTVEGTSNPNLYWYRQAAGRGLQLLFYSVGIGQISSEVPQNLSASRPQDRQFILSSKKLLLSDSGFYLCAWSLPGDEKLFFGSGTQLSVL.

CDR3 protein: CASSGPPASGASTDTQYF. The CDR3 DNA is TGTGCCAGCAGCGGACCCCCAGCTAGCGGAGCCTCCACAGATACGCAGTATTTT. This rearrangement joins TRBV7-9 to TRBJ2-3, with 7 bases identical to TRBD2. CDR3 length: 18 amino acids. From germline, CDR1 is SEHNR and CDR2 FQNEAQ (reference sequence). V was pared by 5 bases and J by 2 bases, with 16 bases of the junction left unmatched.

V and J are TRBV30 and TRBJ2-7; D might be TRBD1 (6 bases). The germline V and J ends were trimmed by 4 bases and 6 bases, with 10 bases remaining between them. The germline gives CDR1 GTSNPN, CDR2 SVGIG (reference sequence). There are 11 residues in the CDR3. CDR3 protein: CAWMKGVEQYF. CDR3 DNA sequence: TGTGCCTGGATGAAGGGGGTCGAGCAGTACTTC.

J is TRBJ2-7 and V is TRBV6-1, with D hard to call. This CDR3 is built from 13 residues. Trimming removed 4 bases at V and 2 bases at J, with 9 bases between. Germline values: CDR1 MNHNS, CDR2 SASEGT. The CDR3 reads CASSALGTYEQYF. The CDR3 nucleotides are TGTGCCAGCAGTGCCCTGGGAACCTACGAGCAGTACTTC.

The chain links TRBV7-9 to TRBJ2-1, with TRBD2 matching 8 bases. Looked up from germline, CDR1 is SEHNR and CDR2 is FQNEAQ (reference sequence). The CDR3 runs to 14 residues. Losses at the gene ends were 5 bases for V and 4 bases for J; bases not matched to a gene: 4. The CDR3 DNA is TGTGCCAGCAGCCTGCGGGAGGAGTACAATGAGCAGTTCTTC. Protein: CASSLREEYNEQFF.

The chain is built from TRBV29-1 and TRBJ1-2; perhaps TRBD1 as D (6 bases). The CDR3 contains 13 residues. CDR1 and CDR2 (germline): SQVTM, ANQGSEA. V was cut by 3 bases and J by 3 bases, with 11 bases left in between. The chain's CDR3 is CSVDIQGHYGYTF. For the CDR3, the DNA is TGCAGCGTTGATATACAGGGCCACTATGGCTACACCTTC.

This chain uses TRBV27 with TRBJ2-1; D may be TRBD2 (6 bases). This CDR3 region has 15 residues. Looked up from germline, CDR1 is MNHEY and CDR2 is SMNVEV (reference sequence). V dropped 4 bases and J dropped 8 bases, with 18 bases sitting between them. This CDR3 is CASSSLAIVGDEQFF. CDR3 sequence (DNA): TGTGCCAGCAGTTCTCTAGCGATAGTCGGGGATGAGCAGTTCTTC.

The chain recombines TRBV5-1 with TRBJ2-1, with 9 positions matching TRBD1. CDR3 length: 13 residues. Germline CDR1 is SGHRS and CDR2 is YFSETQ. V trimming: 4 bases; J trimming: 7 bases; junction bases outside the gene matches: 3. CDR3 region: CASSPGQGNEQFF. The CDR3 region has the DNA TGCGCCAGCAGCCCGGGACAGGGAAATGAGCAGTTCTTC.

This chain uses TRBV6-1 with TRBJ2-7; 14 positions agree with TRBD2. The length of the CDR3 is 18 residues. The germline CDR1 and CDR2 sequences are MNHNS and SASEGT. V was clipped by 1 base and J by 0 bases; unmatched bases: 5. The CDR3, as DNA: TGTGCCAGCAGTGAAGGGACTAGCGGGAGGACCCCCTCCTACGAGCAGTACTTC. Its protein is CASSEGTSGRTPSYEQYF.

The CDR3 spells CASSGRDYNEQFF. The CDR3 coding sequence is TGTGCCAGCAGCGGCCGGGACTACAATGAGCAGTTCTTC. The chain uses TRBV2 and TRBJ2-1; D possibly corresponds to TRBD2 (5 bases). V was shortened by 6 bases and J by 3 bases, with 9 bases between the two germline ends. The germline gives CDR1 SNHLY, CDR2 FYNNEI. This CDR3 is 13 amino acids long.

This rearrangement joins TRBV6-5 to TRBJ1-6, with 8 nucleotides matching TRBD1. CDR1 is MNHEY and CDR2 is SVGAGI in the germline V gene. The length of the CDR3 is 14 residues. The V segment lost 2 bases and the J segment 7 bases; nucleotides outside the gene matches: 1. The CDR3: CASSYGQGNSPLHF. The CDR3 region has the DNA TGTGCCAGCAGTTACGGACAGGGAAATTCACCCCTCCACTTT.

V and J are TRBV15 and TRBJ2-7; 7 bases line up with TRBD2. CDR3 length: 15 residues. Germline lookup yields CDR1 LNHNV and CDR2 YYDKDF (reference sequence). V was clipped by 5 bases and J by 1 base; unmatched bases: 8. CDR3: CATSSRRGSSYEQYF. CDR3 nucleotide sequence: TGTGCCACCAGCTCCCGGCGGGGGAGTTCCTACGAGCAGTACTTC. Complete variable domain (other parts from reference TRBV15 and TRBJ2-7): DAMVIQNPRYQVTQFGKPVTLSCSQTLNHNVMYWYQQKSSQAPKLLFHYYDKDFNNEADTPDNFQSRRPNTSFCFLDIRSPGLGDTAMYLCATSSRRGSSYEQYFGPGTRLTVT.

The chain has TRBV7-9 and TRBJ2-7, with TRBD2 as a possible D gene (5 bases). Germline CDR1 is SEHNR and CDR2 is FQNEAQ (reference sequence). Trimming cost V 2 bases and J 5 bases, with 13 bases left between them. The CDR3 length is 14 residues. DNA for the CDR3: TGTGCCAGCAGCTTATGGGAGAGGATCGACGAGCAGTACTTC. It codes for CASSLWERIDEQYF. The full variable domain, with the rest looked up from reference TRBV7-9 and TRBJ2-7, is DTGVSQNPRHKITKRGQNVTFRCDPISEHNRLYWYRQTLGQGPEFLTYFQNEAQLEKSRLLSDRFSAERPKGSFSTLEIQRTEQGDSAMYLCASSLWERIDEQYFGPGTRLTVT.

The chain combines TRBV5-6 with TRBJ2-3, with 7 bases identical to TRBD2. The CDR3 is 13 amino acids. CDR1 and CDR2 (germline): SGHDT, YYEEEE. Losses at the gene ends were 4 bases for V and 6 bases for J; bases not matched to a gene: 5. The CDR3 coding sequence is TGTGCCAGCAGCCTAGGGACTACCGATACGCAGTATTTT. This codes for CASSLGTTDTQYF. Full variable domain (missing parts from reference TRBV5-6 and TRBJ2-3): DAGVTQSPTHLIKTRGQQVTLRCSPKSGHDTVSWYQQALGQGPQFIFQYYEEEERQRGNFPDRFSGHQFPNYSSELNVNALLLGDSALYLCASSLGTTDTQYFGPGTRLTVL.

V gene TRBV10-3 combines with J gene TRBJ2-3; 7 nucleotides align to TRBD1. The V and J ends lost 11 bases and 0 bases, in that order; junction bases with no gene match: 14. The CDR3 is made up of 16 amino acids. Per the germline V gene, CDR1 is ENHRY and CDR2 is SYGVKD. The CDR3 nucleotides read TGTGCCGCTCAGGGGGTGGCGGAGCCTAGCACAGATACGCAGTATTTT. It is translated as CAAQGVAEPSTDTQYF.